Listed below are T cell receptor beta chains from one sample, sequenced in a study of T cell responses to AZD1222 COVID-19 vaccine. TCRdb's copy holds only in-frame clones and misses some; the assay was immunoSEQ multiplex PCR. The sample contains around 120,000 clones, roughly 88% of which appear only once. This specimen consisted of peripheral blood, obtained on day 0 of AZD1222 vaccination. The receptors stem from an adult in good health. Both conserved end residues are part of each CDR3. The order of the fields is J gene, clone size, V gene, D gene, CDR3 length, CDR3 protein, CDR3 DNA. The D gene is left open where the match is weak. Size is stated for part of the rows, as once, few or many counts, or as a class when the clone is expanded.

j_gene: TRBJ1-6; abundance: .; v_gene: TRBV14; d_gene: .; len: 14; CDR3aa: CASSQAGFNSPLHF; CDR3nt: TGTGCCAGCAGCCAAGCGGGTTTTAATTCACCCCTCCACTTT
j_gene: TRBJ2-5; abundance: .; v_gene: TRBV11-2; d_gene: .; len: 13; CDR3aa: CASSFHGRETQYF; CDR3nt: TGTGCCAGCAGCTTCCACGGTCGGGAGACCCAGTACTTC
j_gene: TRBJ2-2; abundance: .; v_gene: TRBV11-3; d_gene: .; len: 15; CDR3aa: CASSFRGSNTGELFF; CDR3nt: TGTGCCAGCAGCTTCCGGGGCTCAAACACCGGGGAGCTGTTTTTT
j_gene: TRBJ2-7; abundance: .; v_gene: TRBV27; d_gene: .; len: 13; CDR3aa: CASSLRDSYEQYF; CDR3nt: TGTGCCAGCAGTTTACGGGACTCCTACGAGCAGTACTTC
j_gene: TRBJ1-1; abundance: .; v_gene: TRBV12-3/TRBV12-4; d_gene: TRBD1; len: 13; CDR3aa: CASSDLGGPEAFF; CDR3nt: TGTGCCAGCAGTGACTTAGGGGGCCCTGAAGCTTTCTTT
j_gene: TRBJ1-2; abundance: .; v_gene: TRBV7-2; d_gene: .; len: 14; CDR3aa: CASSLDDSFYGYTF; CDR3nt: TGTGCCAGCAGCTTAGATGACAGTTTTTATGGCTACACCTTC
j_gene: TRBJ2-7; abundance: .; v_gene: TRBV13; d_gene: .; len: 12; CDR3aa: CASTRQTYEQYF; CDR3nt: TGTGCCAGCACGAGACAGACCTACGAGCAGTACTTC
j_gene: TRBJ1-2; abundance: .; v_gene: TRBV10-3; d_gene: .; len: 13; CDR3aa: CAISRADEYGYTF; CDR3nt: TGTGCCATCAGCCGAGCTGACGAGTATGGCTACACCTTC
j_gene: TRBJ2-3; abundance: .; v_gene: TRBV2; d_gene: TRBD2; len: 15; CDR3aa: CASNRLAGLTDTQYF; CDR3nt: TGTGCCAGCAACCGACTAGCGGGGCTCACAGATACGCAGTATTTT
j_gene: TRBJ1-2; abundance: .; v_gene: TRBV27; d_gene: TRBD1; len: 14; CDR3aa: CASRLSDRAYGYTF; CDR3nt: TGTGCCAGCAGATTGTCGGACAGGGCCTATGGCTACACCTTC
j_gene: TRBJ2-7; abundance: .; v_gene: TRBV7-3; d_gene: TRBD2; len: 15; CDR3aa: CASSQAGGSHYEQYF; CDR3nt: TGTGCCAGCAGCCAGGCGGGGGGTTCCCACTACGAGCAGTACTTC
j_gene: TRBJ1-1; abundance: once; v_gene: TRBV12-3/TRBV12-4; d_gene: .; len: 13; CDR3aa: CASSSVLSTEAFF; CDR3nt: TGTGCCAGCAGTTCGGTTTTGAGCACTGAAGCTTTCTTT
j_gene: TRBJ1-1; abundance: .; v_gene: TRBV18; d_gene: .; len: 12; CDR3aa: CASSPQGLEAFF; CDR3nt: TGTGCCAGCTCACCCCAGGGGCTTGAAGCTTTCTTT
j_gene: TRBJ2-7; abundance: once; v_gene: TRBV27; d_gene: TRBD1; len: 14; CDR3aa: CASSPGQGRHEQYF; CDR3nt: TGTGCCAGCAGTCCCGGACAGGGTAGGCACGAGCAGTACTTC
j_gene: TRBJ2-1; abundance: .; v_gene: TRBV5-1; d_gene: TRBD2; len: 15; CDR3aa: CASSLELASFNEQFF; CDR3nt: TGCGCCAGCAGCTTGGAACTAGCGTCTTTCAATGAGCAGTTCTTC
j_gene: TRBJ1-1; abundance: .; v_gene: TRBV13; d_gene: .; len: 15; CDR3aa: CASSFRASMNTEAFF; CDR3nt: TGTGCCAGCAGCTTCAGGGCCTCCATGAACACTGAAGCTTTCTTT
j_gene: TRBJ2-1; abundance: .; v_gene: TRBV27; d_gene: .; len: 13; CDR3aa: CASSLWLGNEQFF; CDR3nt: TGTGCCAGCAGCCTTTGGCTGGGCAATGAGCAGTTCTTC
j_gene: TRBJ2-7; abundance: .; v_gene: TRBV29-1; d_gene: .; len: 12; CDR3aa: CSFEGSSYEQYF; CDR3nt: TGCAGCTTCGAAGGGAGCTCCTACGAGCAGTACTTC
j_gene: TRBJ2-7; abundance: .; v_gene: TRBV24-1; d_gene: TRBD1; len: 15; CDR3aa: CATSDRDRGVDEQYF; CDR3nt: TGTGCCACCAGTGATCGGGACAGGGGAGTCGACGAGCAGTACTTC
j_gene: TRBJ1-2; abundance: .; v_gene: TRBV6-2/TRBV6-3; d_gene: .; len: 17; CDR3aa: CASRPTGEGHRVYGYTF; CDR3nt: TGTGCCAGCAGACCTACAGGAGAGGGCCATAGGGTATATGGCTACACCTTC
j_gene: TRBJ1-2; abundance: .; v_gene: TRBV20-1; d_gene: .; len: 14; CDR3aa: CSASSGASQGGYTF; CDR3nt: TGCAGTGCTAGTTCCGGGGCCTCCCAAGGTGGCTACACCTTC
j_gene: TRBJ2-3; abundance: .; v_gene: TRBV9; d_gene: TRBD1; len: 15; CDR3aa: CASSATGDNTDTQYF; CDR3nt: TGTGCCAGCAGCGCCACAGGGGACAACACAGATACGCAGTATTTT
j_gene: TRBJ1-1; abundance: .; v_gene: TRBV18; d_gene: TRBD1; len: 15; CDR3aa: CASSPSQGAQTEAFF; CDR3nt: TGTGCCAGCTCACCATCTCAGGGGGCGCAGACTGAAGCTTTCTTT
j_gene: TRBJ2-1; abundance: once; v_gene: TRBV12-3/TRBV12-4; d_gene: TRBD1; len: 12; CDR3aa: CASSPDRVKQFF; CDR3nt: TGTGCCAGCAGCCCGGACAGGGTGAAGCAGTTCTTC
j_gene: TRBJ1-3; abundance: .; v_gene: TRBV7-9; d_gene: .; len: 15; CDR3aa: CASSARGGSGNTIYF; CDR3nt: TGTGCCAGCAGCGCACGAGGGGGCTCTGGAAACACCATATATTTT
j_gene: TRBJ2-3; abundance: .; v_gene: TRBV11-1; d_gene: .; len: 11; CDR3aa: CASSLTDTQYF; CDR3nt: TGTGCCAGCAGCTTAACAGATACGCAGTATTTT
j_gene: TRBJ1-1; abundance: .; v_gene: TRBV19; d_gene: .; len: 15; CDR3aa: CASSLTGGYRTEAFF; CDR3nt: TGTGCCAGTAGCTTAACGGGGGGATATAGGACTGAAGCTTTCTTT
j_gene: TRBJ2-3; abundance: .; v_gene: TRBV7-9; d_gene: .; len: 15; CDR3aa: CASSRGAGGTDTQYF; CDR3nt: TGTGCCAGCAGCCGGGGGGCGGGGGGCACAGATACGCAGTATTTT
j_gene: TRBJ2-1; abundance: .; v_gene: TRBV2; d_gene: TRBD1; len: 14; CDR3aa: CASSIDRGRNEQFF; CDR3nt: TGTGCCAGCAGTATAGACAGGGGGCGGAATGAGCAGTTCTTC
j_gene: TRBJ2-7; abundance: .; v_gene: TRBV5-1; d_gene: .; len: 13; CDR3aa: CASSLQGHYEQYF; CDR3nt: TGCGCCAGCAGCTTGCAGGGGCACTACGAGCAGTACTTC
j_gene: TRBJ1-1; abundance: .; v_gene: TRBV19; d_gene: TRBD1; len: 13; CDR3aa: CASSSWDREKAFF; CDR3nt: TGTGCCAGTAGTTCATGGGACAGGGAAAAAGCTTTCTTT
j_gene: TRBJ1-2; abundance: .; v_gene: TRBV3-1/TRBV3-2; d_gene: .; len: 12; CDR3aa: CASSGGNYGYTF; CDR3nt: TGTGCCAGCAGTGGCGGGAACTATGGCTACACCTTC
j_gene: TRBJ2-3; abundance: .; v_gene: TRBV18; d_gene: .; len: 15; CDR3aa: CASSGGTWLADTQYF; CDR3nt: TGTGCCAGCTCTGGCGGGACATGGCTCGCAGATACGCAGTATTTT
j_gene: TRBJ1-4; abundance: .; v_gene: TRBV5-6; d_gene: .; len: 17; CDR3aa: CASSLTKVGGLKEKLFF; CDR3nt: TGTGCCAGCAGCTTGACAAAGGTGGGGGGCTTAAAGGAAAAACTGTTTTTT
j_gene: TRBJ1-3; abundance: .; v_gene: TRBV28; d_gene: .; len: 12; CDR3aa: CASSVSWGTIYF; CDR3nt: TGTGCCAGCAGTGTCTCCTGGGGCACCATATATTTT
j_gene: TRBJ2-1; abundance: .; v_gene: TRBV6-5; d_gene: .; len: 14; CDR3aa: CASSYPGTNNEQFF; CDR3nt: TGTGCCAGCAGTTACCCGGGGACAAACAATGAGCAGTTCTTC
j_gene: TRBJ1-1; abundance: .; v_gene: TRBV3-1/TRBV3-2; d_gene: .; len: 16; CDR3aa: CASSQDPSGLNTEAFF; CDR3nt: TGTGCCAGCAGCCAAGACCCTTCGGGACTGAACACTGAAGCTTTCTTT
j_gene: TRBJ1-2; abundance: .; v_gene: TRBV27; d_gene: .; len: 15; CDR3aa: CASSPAGLSPYGYTF; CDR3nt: TGTGCCAGCAGTCCGGCGGGTCTATCACCCTATGGCTACACCTTC
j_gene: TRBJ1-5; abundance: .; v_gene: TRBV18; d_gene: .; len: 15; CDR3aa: CASSPRDVSNQPQHF; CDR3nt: TGTGCCAGCTCACCAAGGGACGTTAGCAATCAGCCCCAGCATTTT
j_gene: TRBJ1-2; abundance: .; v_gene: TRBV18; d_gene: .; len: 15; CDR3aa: CASSNRDTANYGYTF; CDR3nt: TGTGCCAGCTCGAACAGGGATACCGCTAACTATGGCTACACCTTC
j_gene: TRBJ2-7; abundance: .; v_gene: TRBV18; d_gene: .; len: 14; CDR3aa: CASSPPESSYEQYF; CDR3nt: TGTGCCAGCTCACCACCGGAGAGCTCCTACGAGCAGTACTTC
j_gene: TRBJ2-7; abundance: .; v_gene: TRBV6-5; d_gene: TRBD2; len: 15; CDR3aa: CASSYSGGGLYEQYF; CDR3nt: TGTGCCAGCAGTTACTCCGGGGGGGGGCTCTACGAGCAGTACTTC
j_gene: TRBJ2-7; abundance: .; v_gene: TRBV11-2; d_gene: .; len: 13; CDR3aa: CASSFSPNYEQYF; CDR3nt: TGTGCCAGCAGCTTTTCACCGAACTACGAGCAGTACTTC
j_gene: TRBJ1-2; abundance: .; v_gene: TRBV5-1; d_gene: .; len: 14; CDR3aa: CASSLESSNYGYTF; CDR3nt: TGCGCCAGCAGCTTGGAAAGTTCTAACTATGGCTACACCTTC
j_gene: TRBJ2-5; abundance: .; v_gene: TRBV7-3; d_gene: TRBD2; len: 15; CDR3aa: CASSLRRGGQETQYF; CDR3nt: TGTGCCAGCAGCTTACGTCGGGGAGGGCAAGAGACCCAGTACTTC
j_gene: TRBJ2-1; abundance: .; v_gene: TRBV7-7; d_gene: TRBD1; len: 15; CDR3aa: CASSKDRTSYNEQFF; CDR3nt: TGTGCCAGCAGTAAGGACAGGACTTCCTACAATGAGCAGTTCTTC
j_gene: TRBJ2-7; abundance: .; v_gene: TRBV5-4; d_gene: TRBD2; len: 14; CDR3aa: CASSLGLAGSEQYF; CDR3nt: TGTGCCAGCAGCTTGGGCCTAGCGGGGAGCGAGCAGTACTTC
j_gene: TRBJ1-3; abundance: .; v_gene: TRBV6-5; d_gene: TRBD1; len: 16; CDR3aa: CASSYHRGGPGNTIYF; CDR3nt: TGTGCCAGCAGTTACCACAGGGGGGGTCCAGGAAACACCATATATTTT
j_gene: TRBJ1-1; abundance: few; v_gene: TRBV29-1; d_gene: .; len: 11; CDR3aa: CSVRGNTEAFF; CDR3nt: TGCAGCGTTAGAGGGAACACTGAAGCTTTCTTT
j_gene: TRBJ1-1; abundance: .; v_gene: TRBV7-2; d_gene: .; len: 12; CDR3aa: CASSLGPGSPFF; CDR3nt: TGTGCCAGCAGCTTAGGGCCCGGTTCGCCTTTCTTT
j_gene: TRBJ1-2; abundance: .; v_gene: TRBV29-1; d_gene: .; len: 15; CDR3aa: CSVAVGTSQVGGYTF; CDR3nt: TGCAGCGTCGCCGTGGGGACTTCCCAAGTGGGTGGCTACACCTTC